This T cell receptor (beta chain) was identified in a study of T cells in Graves' hyperthyroidism and ophthalmopathy. Study-wide results and limits: Most thyroid clonotypes that were expanded above 0.001 also turned up in blood.

The investigators amplified TCR beta CDR3 regions from RNA transcripts. Using the HTBI primer set, a first-round RT-PCR was run on the TCR CDR3. TCRdb passed the multiplex PCR reads through MiXCR, listing each CDR3 protein once. The table shows roughly 500,000 distinct CDR3 sequences, with less than 25% occurring only once. This clonotype was observed once. Its specificity is not known. The CDR3 runs to 14 residues. V gave up 6 bases and J gave up 5 bases, with 16 bases separating them. Germline CDR1 and CDR2: DFQATT and SNEGSKA (reference sequence). In the ophthalmopathy cohort, Clinical Activity Score was at least 3, NOSPECS grade at least 4, and duration under 3 months.

Sequenced: blood. This sequence originates from a woman aged 70-85 years with Graves' ophthalmopathy. This rearrangement joins TRBV20-1 to TRBJ2-2, with D unclear. Written as DNA, the CDR3 is TGCAGTGCGAACCCGGGTCAAGGGACCGGGGAGCTGTTTTTT. Protein: CSANPGQGTGELFF.